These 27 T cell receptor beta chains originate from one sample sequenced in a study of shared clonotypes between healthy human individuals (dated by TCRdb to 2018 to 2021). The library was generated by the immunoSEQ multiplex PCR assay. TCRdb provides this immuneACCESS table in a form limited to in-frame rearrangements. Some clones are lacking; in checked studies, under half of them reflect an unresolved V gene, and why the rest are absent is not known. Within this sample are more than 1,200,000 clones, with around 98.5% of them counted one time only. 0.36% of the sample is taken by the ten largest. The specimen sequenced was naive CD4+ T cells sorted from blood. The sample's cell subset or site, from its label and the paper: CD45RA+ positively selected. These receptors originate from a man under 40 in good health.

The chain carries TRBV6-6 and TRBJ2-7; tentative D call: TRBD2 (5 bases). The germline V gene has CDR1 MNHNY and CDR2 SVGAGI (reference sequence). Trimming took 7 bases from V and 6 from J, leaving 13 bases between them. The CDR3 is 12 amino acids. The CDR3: CASNRRLSEQYF. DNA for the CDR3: TGTGCCAGCAATCGGAGGCTTTCCGAGCAGTACTTC.

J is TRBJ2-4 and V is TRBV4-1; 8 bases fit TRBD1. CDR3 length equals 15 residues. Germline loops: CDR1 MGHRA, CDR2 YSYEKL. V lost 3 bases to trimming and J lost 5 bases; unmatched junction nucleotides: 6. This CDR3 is CASSHPDRDENIQYF. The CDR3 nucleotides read TGCGCCAGCAGCCACCCGGACAGGGACGAAAACATTCAGTACTTC.

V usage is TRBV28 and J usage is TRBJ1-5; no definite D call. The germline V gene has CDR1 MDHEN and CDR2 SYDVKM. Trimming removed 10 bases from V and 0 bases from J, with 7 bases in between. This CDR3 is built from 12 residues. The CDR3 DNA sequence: TGTGCCACCTCTAATAGCAATCAGCCCCAGCATTTT. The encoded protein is CATSNSNQPQHF.

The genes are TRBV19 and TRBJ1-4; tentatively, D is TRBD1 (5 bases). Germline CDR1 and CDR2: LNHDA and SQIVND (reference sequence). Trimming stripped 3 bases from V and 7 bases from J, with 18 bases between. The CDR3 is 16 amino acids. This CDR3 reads CASSIPFRQRSEKLFF. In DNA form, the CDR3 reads TGTGCCAGTAGTATTCCCTTTCGACAGAGGAGTGAAAAACTGTTTTTT.

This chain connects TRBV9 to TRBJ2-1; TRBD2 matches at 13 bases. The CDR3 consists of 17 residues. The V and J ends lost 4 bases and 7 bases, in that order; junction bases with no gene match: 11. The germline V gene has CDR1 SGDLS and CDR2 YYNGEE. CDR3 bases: TGTGCCAGCAGCCTCACCGGGACTAGCGGGATTACGAATGAGCAGTTCTTC. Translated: CASSLTGTSGITNEQFF.

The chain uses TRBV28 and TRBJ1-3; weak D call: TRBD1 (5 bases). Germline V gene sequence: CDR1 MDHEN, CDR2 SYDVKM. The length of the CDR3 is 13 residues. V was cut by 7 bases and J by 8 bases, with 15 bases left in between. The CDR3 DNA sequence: TGTGCCAGCACCCTCGGGACTTCGGACACCATATATTTT. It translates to CASTLGTSDTIYF.

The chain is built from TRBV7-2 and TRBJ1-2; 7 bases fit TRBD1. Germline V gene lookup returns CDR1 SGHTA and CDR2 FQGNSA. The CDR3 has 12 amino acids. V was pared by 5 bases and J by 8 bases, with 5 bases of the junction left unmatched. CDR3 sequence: CASSPGQEGYTF. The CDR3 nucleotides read TGTGCCAGCAGCCCCGGACAGGAGGGCTACACCTTC.

Here the CDR3 reads CASSPGAPRPGELFF. The CDR3 nucleotides read TGTGCCAGCAGTCCAGGGGCCCCCCGACCCGGGGAGCTGTTTTTT. The chain employs TRBV28 and TRBJ2-2; perhaps TRBD1 as D (6 bases). This CDR3 has 15 residues. The V end was cut by 5 bases, the J end by 6 bases, with 16 bases between. Germline CDR1 MDHEN, CDR2 SYDVKM.

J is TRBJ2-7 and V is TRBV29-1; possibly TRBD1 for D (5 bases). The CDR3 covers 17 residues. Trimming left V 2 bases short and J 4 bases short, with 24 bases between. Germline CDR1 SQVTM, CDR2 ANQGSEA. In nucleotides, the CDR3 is TGCAGCGTTGAAACCGAAGATAGAAGGGGTGGTTGGTACGAGCAGTACTTC. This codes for CSVETEDRRGGWYEQYF.

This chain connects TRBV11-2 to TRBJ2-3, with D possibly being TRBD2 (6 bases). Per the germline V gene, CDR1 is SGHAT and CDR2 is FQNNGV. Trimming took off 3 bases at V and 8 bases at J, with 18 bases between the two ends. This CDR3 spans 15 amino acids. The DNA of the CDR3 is TGTGCCAGCAGCTTTTTAGCGGAGCTTTCTGGTACGCAGTATTTT. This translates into CASSFLAELSGTQYF.

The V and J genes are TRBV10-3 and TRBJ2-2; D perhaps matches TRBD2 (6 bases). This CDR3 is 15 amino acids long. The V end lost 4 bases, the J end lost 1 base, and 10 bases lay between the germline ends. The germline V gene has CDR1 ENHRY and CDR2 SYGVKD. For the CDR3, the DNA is TGTGCCATCAGTGTCCTAGCGAGGAACACCGGGGAGCTGTTTTTT. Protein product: CAISVLARNTGELFF.

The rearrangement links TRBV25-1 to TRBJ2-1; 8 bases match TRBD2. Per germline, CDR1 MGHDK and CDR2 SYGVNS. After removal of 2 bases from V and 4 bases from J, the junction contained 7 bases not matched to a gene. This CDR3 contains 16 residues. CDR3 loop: CASSEPSGSKYNEQFF. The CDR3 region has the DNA TGTGCCAGCAGTGAACCAAGCGGGAGTAAGTACAATGAGCAGTTCTTC.

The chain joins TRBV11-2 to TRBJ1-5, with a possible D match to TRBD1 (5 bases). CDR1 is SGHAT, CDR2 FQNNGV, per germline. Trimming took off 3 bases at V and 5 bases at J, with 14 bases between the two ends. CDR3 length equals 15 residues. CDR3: CASSFGGRGDQPQHF. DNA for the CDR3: TGTGCCAGCAGCTTCGGGGGGAGAGGGGATCAGCCCCAGCATTTT.

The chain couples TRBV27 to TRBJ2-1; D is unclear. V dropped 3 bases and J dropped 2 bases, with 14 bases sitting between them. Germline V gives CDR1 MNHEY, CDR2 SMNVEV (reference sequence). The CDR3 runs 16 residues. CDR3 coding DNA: TGTGCCAGCAGTTTCCGGGCCAGCCGGACCTACAATGAGCAGTTCTTC. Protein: CASSFRASRTYNEQFF.

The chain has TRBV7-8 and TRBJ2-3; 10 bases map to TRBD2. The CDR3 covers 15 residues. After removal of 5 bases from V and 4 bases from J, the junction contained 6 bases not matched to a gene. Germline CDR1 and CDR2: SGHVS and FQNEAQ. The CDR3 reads CASSTLAGVSDTQYF. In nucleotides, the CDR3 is TGTGCCAGCAGCACCCTAGCGGGAGTGTCAGATACGCAGTATTTT. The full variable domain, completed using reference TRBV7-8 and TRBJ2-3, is GAGVSQSPRYKVAKRGQDVALRCDPISGHVSLFWYQQALGQGPEFLTYFQNEAQLDKSGLPSDRFFAERPEGSVSTLKIQRTQQEDSAVYLCASSTLAGVSDTQYFGPGTRLTVL.

CDR3 sequence reads: CASSYSISVDEQYF. In DNA, the CDR3 is TGTGCCAGCAGTTACTCGATATCGGTTGATGAGCAGTACTTC. The V call is TRBV6-5, the J call TRBJ2-7; D uncertain. Germline V gives CDR1 MNHEY, CDR2 SVGAGI. V lost 0 bases and J lost 7, with 13 bases in between. This CDR3 comprises 14 residues.

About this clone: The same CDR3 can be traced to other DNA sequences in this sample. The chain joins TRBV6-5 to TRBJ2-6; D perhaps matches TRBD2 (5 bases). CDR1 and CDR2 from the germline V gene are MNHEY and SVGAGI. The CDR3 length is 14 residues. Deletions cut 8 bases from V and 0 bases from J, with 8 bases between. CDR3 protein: CASRRGSGANVLTF. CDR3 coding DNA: TGTGCCAGCCGACGGGGCTCTGGGGCCAACGTCCTGACTTTC.

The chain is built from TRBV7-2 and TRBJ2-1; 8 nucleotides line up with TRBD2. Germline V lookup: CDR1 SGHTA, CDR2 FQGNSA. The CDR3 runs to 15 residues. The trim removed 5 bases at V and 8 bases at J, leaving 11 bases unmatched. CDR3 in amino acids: CASSPSGSRGDEQFF. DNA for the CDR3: TGTGCCAGCAGCCCGAGCGGGAGTAGGGGCGATGAGCAGTTCTTC.

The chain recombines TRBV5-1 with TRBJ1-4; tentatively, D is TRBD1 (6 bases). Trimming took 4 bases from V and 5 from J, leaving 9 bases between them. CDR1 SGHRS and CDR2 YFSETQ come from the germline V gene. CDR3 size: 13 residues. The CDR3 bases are TGCGCCAGCAGCGCTGGACAGAATGAAAAACTGTTTTTT. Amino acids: CASSAGQNEKLFF.

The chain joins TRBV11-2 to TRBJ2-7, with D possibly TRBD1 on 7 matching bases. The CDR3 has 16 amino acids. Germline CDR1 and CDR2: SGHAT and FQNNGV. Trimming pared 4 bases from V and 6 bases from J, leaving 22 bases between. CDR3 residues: CASSSIADRRLGEQYF. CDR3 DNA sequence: TGTGCCAGCAGCTCGATAGCGGACAGGCGGTTGGGCGAGCAGTACTTC.

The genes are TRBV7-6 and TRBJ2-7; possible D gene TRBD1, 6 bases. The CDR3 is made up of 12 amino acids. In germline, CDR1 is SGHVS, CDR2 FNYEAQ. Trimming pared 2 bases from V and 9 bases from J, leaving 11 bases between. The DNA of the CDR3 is TGTGCCAGCAGCTTAAACCACAGGGTGCAGTACTTC. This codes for CASSLNHRVQYF. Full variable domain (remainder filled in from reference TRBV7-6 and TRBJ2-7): GAGVSQSPRYKVTKRGQDVALRCDPISGHVSLYWYRQALGQGPEFLTYFNYEAQQDKSGLPNDRFSAERPEGSISTLTIQRTEQRDSAMYRCASSLNHRVQYFGPGTRLTVT.

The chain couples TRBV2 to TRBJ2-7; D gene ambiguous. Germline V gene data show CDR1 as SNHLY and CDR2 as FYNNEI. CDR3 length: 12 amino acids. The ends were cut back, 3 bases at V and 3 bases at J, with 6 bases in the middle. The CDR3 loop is CASSERHYEQYF. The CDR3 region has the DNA TGTGCCAGCAGTGAGAGGCACTACGAGCAGTACTTC.

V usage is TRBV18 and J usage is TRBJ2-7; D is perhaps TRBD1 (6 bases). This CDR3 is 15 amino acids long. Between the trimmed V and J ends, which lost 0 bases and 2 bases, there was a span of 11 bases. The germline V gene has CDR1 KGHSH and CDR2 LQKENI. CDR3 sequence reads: CASSPPRGPPYEQYF. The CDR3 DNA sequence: TGTGCCAGCTCACCACCCAGGGGACCCCCCTACGAGCAGTACTTC.

CDR3 bases: TGTGCCAGCAGCCCCGATGGTTTGAGGGATGGCTACACCTTC. Translating it yields CASSPDGLRDGYTF. This chain connects TRBV5-5 to TRBJ1-2; D gene uncertain. CDR3 length equals 14 residues. Germline V lookup: CDR1 SGHKS, CDR2 YYEKEE (reference sequence). V dropped 4 bases and J dropped 6 bases, with 16 bases sitting between them. The complete variable domain, with remaining parts taken from reference TRBV5-5 and TRBJ1-2, reads DAGVTQSPTHLIKTRGQQVTLRCSPISGHKSVSWYQQVLGQGPQFIFQYYEKEERGRGNFPDRFSARQFPNYSSELNVNALLLGDSALYLCASSPDGLRDGYTFGSGTRLTVV.

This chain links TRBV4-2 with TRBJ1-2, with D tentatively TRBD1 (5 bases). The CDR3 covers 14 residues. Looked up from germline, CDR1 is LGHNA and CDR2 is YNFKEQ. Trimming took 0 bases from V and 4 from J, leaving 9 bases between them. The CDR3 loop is CASSQDRDPYGYTF. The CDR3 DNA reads TGTGCCAGCAGCCAAGACAGGGACCCCTATGGCTACACCTTC.

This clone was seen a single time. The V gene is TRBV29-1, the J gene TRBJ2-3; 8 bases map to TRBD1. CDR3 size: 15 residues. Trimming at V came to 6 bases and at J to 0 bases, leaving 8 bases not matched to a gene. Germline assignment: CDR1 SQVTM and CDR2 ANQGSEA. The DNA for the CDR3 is TGCAGCGTGGCTCATGGACAGGGTAGCACAGATACGCAGTATTTT. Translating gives CSVAHGQGSTDTQYF.

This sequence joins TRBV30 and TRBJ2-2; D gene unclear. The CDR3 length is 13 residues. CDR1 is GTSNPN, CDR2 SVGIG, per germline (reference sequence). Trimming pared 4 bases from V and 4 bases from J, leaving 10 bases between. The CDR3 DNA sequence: TGTGCCTGGACTTCGGTTGGCACCGGGGAGCTGTTTTTT. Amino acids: CAWTSVGTGELFF.